Presented here are 9 T cell receptor beta chains from one specimen sequenced in a study of OX40 agonist ivuxolimab in advanced cancers. TCRdb's copy holds only in-frame clones and misses some; the assay was immunoSEQ multiplex PCR. The sample has tens of thousands of clones; 85% to 90% are singletons. The specimen comprised CD4+ or CD8+ T cells sorted from blood, sampled in a trial of the OX40 agonist ivuxolimab. The receptors originated from an adult with an advanced solid tumor such as melanoma, head and neck, liver or kidney cancer.

J is TRBJ2-3 and V is TRBV9, with D perhaps matching TRBD1 (6 bases). In germline, CDR1 is SGDLS, CDR2 YYNGEE. The length of the CDR3 is 15 residues. The V gene lost 2 bases and the J gene lost 2 bases, with 12 bases spanning the gap. The CDR3 sequence: CASSVSGHNTDTQYF. CDR3 DNA: TGTGCCAGCAGCGTTTCGGGACATAACACAGATACGCAGTATTTT.

This rearrangement joins TRBV30 to TRBJ1-1; D is unclear. The germline gives CDR1 GTSNPN, CDR2 SVGIG (reference sequence). The CDR3 runs to 12 residues. The V end lost 0 bases, the J end lost 10 bases, and 12 bases lay between the germline ends. In DNA, the CDR3 is TGTGCCTGGAGTGTACGTGGGGATGGAGCTTTCTTT. This codes for CAWSVRGDGAFF.

This clone has a handful of counts. J is TRBJ1-3 and V is TRBV7-9, with D perhaps matching TRBD1 (6 bases). Trimming shortened V by 1 base and J by 9 bases, and 22 bases separated the two germline ends. Germline V gene data show CDR1 as SEHNR and CDR2 as FQNEAQ (reference sequence). CDR3 length: 17 amino acids. The CDR3 loop reads CASSLGGGRNVQGTIYF. In DNA, the CDR3 is TGTGCCAGCAGCTTAGGTGGGGGGCGCAACGTCCAGGGCACCATATATTTT.

The chain couples TRBV6-5 to TRBJ2-5, with 7 positions matching TRBD1. Germline CDR1 MNHEY, CDR2 SVGAGI. CDR3 length equals 14 residues. The V segment lost 4 bases and the J segment 5 bases; nucleotides outside the gene matches: 7. The CDR3 nucleotides are TGTGCCAGCAGTTGGGGACAGTTGGGGGAGACCCAGTACTTC. This encodes CASSWGQLGETQYF.

The rearrangement joins TRBV7-2 to TRBJ2-5; the D gene is possibly TRBD1 (5 bases). V lost 5 bases to trimming and J lost 5 bases, with 15 bases between them. Germline V gene lookup returns CDR1 SGHTA and CDR2 FQGNSA. CDR3 size: 14 residues. CDR3 DNA sequence: TGTGCCAGCAGCCAGGGTTTTACGTGGGAGACCCAGTACTTC. Translation gives CASSQGFTWETQYF.

The chain has TRBV4-3 and TRBJ1-2; possible D gene TRBD1, 5 bases. The germline V gene has CDR1 LGHNA and CDR2 YSLEER. This CDR3 is 13 amino acids long. Trimming shortened V by 3 bases and J by 4 bases, and 9 bases separated the two germline ends. The CDR3 sequence: CASSHPDSYGYTF. In nucleotides, the CDR3 is TGCGCCAGCAGCCATCCCGACAGCTATGGCTACACCTTC.

This chain connects TRBV5-6 to TRBJ2-1; D is unclear. Trimming took 4 bases from V and 7 from J, leaving 6 bases between them. The germline CDR1 and CDR2 sequences are SGHDT and YYEEEE. CDR3 length equals 11 residues. The CDR3 coding sequence is TGTGCCAGCAGCACCAGAAATGAGCAGTTCTTC. This gives the protein CASSTRNEQFF.

This rearrangement joins TRBV5-1 to TRBJ2-5; no definite D call. Trimming cost V 0 bases and J 2 bases, with 8 bases left between them. The CDR3 contains 14 residues. Germline lookup yields CDR1 SGHRS and CDR2 YFSETQ. The CDR3 nucleotides are TGCGCCAGCAGCTTGGGTCTACGACAAGAGACCCAGTACTTC. It specifies CASSLGLRQETQYF.

The V call is TRBV19, the J call TRBJ2-7; the D gene could be TRBD1 or TRBD2 (6 bases each). Trimming stripped 5 bases from V and 4 bases from J, with 12 bases between. Germline V lookup: CDR1 LNHDA, CDR2 SQIVND (reference sequence). This CDR3 is 13 amino acids long. CDR3 loop: CASSPRGLYEQYF. The CDR3 bases are TGTGCCAGTAGTCCCCGGGGGCTGTACGAGCAGTACTTC.